These T cell receptor beta chains were read from a single sample in a study of blood T cell repertoires in COVID-19. Profiled with immunoSEQ multiplex PCR; TCRdb holds only in-frame clones, not every one. Among 40,000 to 60,000 clones listed, 85% to 90% were seen once. The sequenced sample was peripheral blood. Receptors were obtained from a woman of 80 years or more with COVID-19, enrolled during active disease. The CDR3 runs from the conserved cysteine through the conserved F or W. Each record gives: J gene, V gene, CDR3 length, D gene, clone size, CDR3 DNA, CDR3 protein. The D gene is left open where the match is weak. Expanded clones get a size class; other rows say once, few or many, or leave the size out.

TRBJ2-7,TRBV6-5,13,TRBD1,few,TGTGCCAGCAGTCGGACAGGGGGTGTCGAGCAGTACTTC,CASSRTGGVEQYF
TRBJ2-5,TRBV6-1,16,-,once,TGTGCCAGCAGTGAAGCATTGGGGAGATACCAAGAGACCCAGTACTTC,CASSEALGRYQETQYF
TRBJ1-4,TRBV7-2,15,TRBD1,-,TGTGCCAGCAGCCCGCGGACAGGGAAGAATGAAAAACTGTTTTTT,CASSPRTGKNEKLFF
TRBJ2-5,TRBV6-2/TRBV6-3,15,TRBD2,-,TGTGCCAGCACCCCCGGGACTAGCGGGGTTGAGACCCAGTACTTC,CASTPGTSGVETQYF
TRBJ1-2,TRBV5-4,13,-,-,TGTGCCAGCAGCCTCGACAGAAACTATGGCTACACCTTC,CASSLDRNYGYTF
TRBJ1-2,TRBV5-1,14,-,few,TGCGCCAGCAGCTTGGCCAACAAATACTATGGCTACACCTTC,CASSLANKYYGYTF
TRBJ2-5,TRBV5-1,14,-,-,TGCGCCAGCAGCTTGTCAGGAGGGTTGGAGACCCAGTACTTC,CASSLSGGLETQYF
TRBJ2-7,TRBV28,15,TRBD2,-,TGTGCCAGCAGTTTACTTCAGACTGGGAGGGGCGAGCAGTACTTC,CASSLLQTGRGEQYF
TRBJ2-7,TRBV28,16,TRBD2,-,TGTGCCAGCAGTTTCGGTGGGAGGGGAGGATCCTACGAGCAGTACTTC,CASSFGGRGGSYEQYF
TRBJ2-7,TRBV7-2,12,-,-,TGTGCCACACGACTGGTATCCTACGAGCAGTACTTC,CATRLVSYEQYF
TRBJ2-5,TRBV19,12,-,-,TGTGCCAGTAATCGGGGGAAAGAGACCCAGTACTTC,CASNRGKETQYF
TRBJ1-4,TRBV7-9,16,-,-,TGTGCCAGCAGCTTAGATGGTGGCCTGGCGGGTGAAAAACTGTTTTTT,CASSLDGGLAGEKLFF
TRBJ2-7,TRBV6-5,15,TRBD1,few,TGTGCCAGCAACCGACGACAGGGGGACCTCTACGAGCAGTACTTC,CASNRRQGDLYEQYF
TRBJ1-2,TRBV2,12,-,few,TGTGCCAGCAGTCGGGTTAACTATGGCTACACCTTC,CASSRVNYGYTF
TRBJ2-7,TRBV14,15,TRBD1,-,TGTGCCAGCAGCCTTCCGGGACAGGGAGCCTACGAGCAGTACTTC,CASSLPGQGAYEQYF
TRBJ1-5,TRBV3-1/TRBV3-2,14,-,-,TGTGCCAGCAGCCCCCGGTCACCCTCAACCCCCCAGCATTTT,CASSPRSPSTPQHF
TRBJ1-1,TRBV18,15,-,-,TGTGCCAGCTCACCACTGCCGGGGGGCAATTCTGAAGCTTTCTTT,CASSPLPGGNSEAFF
TRBJ2-1,TRBV12-5,18,-,-,TGTGCTAGTGGTTTAACGACGGCGGGGCAGTCCCATTACAATGAGCAGTTCTTC,CASGLTTAGQSHYNEQFF
TRBJ1-6,TRBV5-6,15,-,-,TGTGCCAGCAGCCCCGGGGGACGGACAAATTCACCCCTCCACTTT,CASSPGGRTNSPLHF
TRBJ2-7,TRBV15,13,-,-,TGTGCCACCAGCAGCCTACAGGGCGGGGAGCAGTACTTC,CATSSLQGGEQYF
TRBJ2-2,TRBV19,14,-,-,TGTGCCAGTAGCTGGCAGATTGGCCCCGGGGAGCTGTTTTTT,CASSWQIGPGELFF
TRBJ2-6,TRBV5-1,16,-,-,TGCGCCAGCAGCTTGGCCGTCGGCTCTGGGGCCAACGTCCTGACTTTC,CASSLAVGSGANVLTF
TRBJ2-7,TRBV7-8,13,-,-,TGTGCCAGCAGCTTAGTCGTTACCTACGAGCAGTACTTC,CASSLVVTYEQYF
TRBJ2-3,TRBV5-1,17,TRBD2,-,TGCGCCAGCAGCTTGCCTAGCGGGAGGCTTGTCACAGATACGCAGTATTTT,CASSLPSGRLVTDTQYF
TRBJ2-1,TRBV15,17,TRBD2,medium-sized,TGTGCCACCAGCAGAGACCAACTAGCGGGAGGGTACAATGAGCAGTTCTTC,CATSRDQLAGGYNEQFF
TRBJ2-7,TRBV7-6,13,TRBD1,once,TGTGCCAGCAGCTTCGCAATACAGGGGGAGCAGTACTTC,CASSFAIQGEQYF
TRBJ2-5,TRBV24-1,17,TRBD1,-,TGTGCCACCAGTGGCCACCCCGGGACAGGTAACCAAGAGACCCAGTACTTC,CATSGHPGTGNQETQYF
TRBJ1-2,TRBV5-5,16,TRBD1,-,TGTGCCAGCAGCCAGCTGGGATGGACAGGGGGTGGAGGCTACACCTTC,CASSQLGWTGGGGYTF
TRBJ1-5,TRBV6-6,14,TRBD1,-,TGTGCCAGCAGTTACGGACAGGGAAATCAGCCCCAGCATTTT,CASSYGQGNQPQHF
TRBJ1-1,TRBV19,14,TRBD1,-,TGTGCCAGTAGTGACAGGGGCCTGGGCACTGAAGCTTTCTTT,CASSDRGLGTEAFF
TRBJ1-5,TRBV7-9,15,TRBD1,-,TGTGCCAGCAGCTTGGACGGGACAGCTAATCAGCCCCAGCATTTT,CASSLDGTANQPQHF
TRBJ2-2,TRBV18,15,-,-,TGTGCCAGCTCACCACCTCGAGGGAAGGACGGGGAGCTGTTTTTT,CASSPPRGKDGELFF
TRBJ1-5,TRBV7-9,13,TRBD1,-,TGTGCCAGCAGCGTAAGACAGGGGGCGGCCCAGCATTTT,CASSVRQGAAQHF
TRBJ1-4,TRBV7-8,15,-,-,TGTGCCAGCAGCTTAGTCCCGGCAACTAATGAAAAACTGTTTTTT,CASSLVPATNEKLFF
TRBJ2-5,TRBV5-1,16,TRBD2,-,TGCGCCAGCAGCTCGTTAGCGGGGGGGCGTTTCGAGACCCAGTACTTC,CASSSLAGGRFETQYF
TRBJ1-5,TRBV4-2,15,-,few,TGTGCCAGCAGCCAAGTTCTAGACCGGAACCAGCCCCAGCATTTT,CASSQVLDRNQPQHF
TRBJ1-4,TRBV2,16,TRBD1,-,TGTGCCAGCCGACGGGACAGACTAGCAACTAATGAAAAACTGTTTTTT,CASRRDRLATNEKLFF
TRBJ1-1,TRBV29-1,10,-,-,TGCAGCGTGACAGACGCTGAAGCTTTCTTT,CSVTDAEAFF
TRBJ2-1,TRBV5-4,14,TRBD1,-,TGTGCCAGCAGACGCGACAGGGGAGATGGTGAGCAGTTCTTC,CASRRDRGDGEQFF
TRBJ1-3,TRBV5-1,15,-,-,TGCGCCAGCAGCTTGGGCCCGGGGGCTGGAAACACCATATATTTT,CASSLGPGAGNTIYF
TRBJ2-2,TRBV5-1,15,-,-,TGCGCCAGCGCCGACAGTACCGCGAACACCGGGGAGCTGTTTTTT,CASADSTANTGELFF
TRBJ1-5,TRBV7-9,14,-,-,TGTGCCAGCAGCCGCCAGAACCAGAATCAGCCCCAGCATTTT,CASSRQNQNQPQHF
TRBJ2-7,TRBV30,12,TRBD1,-,TGTGCCTTAATACAGGGGGGCTACGAGCAGTACTTC,CALIQGGYEQYF
TRBJ2-1,TRBV5-5,15,TRBD2,-,TGTGCCAGCAGCCCGACTAGCGGGGCCCCAGGAGAGCAGTTCTTC,CASSPTSGAPGEQFF
TRBJ1-3,TRBV9,19,TRBD1,-,TGTGCCAGCAGCAAAAGGGACAGGGGGCCTCAACTGGAGGGAAACACCATATATTTT,CASSKRDRGPQLEGNTIYF
TRBJ2-7,TRBV6-5,15,TRBD2,-,TGTGCCAGCAGTTACTCGAGTCGGGAGGACTACGAGCAGTACTTC,CASSYSSREDYEQYF
TRBJ2-5,TRBV19,16,-,-,TGTGCCAGTAGTAGGGGCGGGGGCGGCTCACAAGAGACCCAGTACTTC,CASSRGGGGSQETQYF
TRBJ2-1,TRBV5-1,17,-,-,TGCGCCAGCAGCTTTAGCGTGTCACGGGCCACCTACAATGAGCAGTTCTTC,CASSFSVSRATYNEQFF
TRBJ1-5,TRBV6-4,13,-,-,TGTGCCAGCAGTGCCAATAGCAATCAGCCCCAGCATTTT,CASSANSNQPQHF
TRBJ1-5,TRBV2,18,-,-,TGTGCCAGCAGTGAATTTGTTGGGGCAGGGGCTCTCAATCAGCCCCAGCATTTT,CASSEFVGAGALNQPQHF
TRBJ1-5,TRBV7-7,14,-,-,TGTGCTAGCAGCCTGACAATTGGAGGGCAGCCCCAGCATTTT,CASSLTIGGQPQHF
TRBJ2-1,TRBV19,14,TRBD2,-,TGTGCCAGCACAACTAGCGGCTCCTACAATGAGCAGTTCTTC,CASTTSGSYNEQFF